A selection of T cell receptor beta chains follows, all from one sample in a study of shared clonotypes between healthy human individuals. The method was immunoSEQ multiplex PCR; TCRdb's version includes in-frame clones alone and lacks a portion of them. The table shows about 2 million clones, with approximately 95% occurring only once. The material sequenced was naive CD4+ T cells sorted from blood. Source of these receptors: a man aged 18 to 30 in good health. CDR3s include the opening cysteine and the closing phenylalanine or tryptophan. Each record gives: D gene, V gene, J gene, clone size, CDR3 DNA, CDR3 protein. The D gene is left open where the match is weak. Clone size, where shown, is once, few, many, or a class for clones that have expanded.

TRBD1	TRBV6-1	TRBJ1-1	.	TGTGCCAGCAGAAACCTTGACAGGGTAGAGGCTTTCTTT	CASRNLDRVEAFF
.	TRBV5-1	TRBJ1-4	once	TGCGCCAGCAGCTCCGGCAGGGGAAATGAAAAACTGTTTTTT	CASSSGRGNEKLFF
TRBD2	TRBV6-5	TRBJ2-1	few	TGTGCCAGCAGTTACTCGACGACTAGCGGGAGAAATGAGCAGTTCTTC	CASSYSTTSGRNEQFF
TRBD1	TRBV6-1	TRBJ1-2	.	TGTGCCAGCAGCGCGACAACAGGGGCTGGCTACACCTTC	CASSATTGAGYTF
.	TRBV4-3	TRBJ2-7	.	TGCGCCAGCAGCCAGCGGGACGGCAGTTACGAGCAGTACTTC	CASSQRDGSYEQYF
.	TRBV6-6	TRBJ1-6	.	TGTGCCAGCATCGCCCCGGACTTAAATTCACCCCTCCACTTT	CASIAPDLNSPLHF
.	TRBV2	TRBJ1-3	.	TGTGCCAGCAACTTGGCCCCTGGAAACACCATATATTTT	CASNLAPGNTIYF
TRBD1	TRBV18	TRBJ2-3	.	TGTGCCAGCTCAATTGGGACAGGTGCAGATACGCAGTATTTT	CASSIGTGADTQYF
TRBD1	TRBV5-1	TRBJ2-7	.	TGCGCCAGCAGCTTGAGGGCCACCGGGACAGCAACCTACGAGCAGTACTTC	CASSLRATGTATYEQYF
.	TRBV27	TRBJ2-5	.	TGTGCCAGCAGGGTTCTAAATTGGCAAGAGACCCAGTACTTC	CASRVLNWQETQYF
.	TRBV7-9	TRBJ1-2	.	TGTGCCAGCAGCCCCTGGTCCGGGTCTGGCTACACCTTC	CASSPWSGSGYTF
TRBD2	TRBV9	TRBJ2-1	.	TGTGCCAGCAGCGTAGCACTAGCGGGAGGAAGGTCGGACAATGAGCAGTTCTTC	CASSVALAGGRSDNEQFF
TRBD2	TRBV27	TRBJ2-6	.	TGTGCCAGCAGTTTTCGGGAGGGCTCTGGGGCCAACGTCCTGACTTTC	CASSFREGSGANVLTF
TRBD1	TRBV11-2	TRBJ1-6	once	TGTGCCAGCAGCCAGGGACAGGGTCATAATTCACCCCTCCACTTT	CASSQGQGHNSPLHF
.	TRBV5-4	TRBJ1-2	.	TGTGCCAGCAGCTTAGGGGACCGCTATGGCTACACCTTC	CASSLGDRYGYTF
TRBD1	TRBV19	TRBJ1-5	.	TGTGCCAGTAGTGGACAGGGGGAGCCCAATAGCAATCAGCCCCAGCATTTT	CASSGQGEPNSNQPQHF
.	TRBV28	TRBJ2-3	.	TGTGCCAGCAGTTTTGCCTTTACTGGAAATACGCAGTATTTT	CASSFAFTGNTQYF
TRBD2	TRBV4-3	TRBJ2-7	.	TGCGCCAGCAGCCAAGATACTAGCGGGAGAGTCAACGAGCAGTACTTC	CASSQDTSGRVNEQYF
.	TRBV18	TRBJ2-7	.	TGTGCCAGCTCAGGTACTAGCTCCTACGAGCAGTACTTC	CASSGTSSYEQYF
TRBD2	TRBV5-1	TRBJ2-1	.	TGCGCCAGCAGCTTACTAGCGGGAGGGCCCGGTGAGCAGTTCTTC	CASSLLAGGPGEQFF
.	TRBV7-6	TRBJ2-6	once	TGTGCCAGCAGTTCTTGGCAAAAAACCGCTGGGGCCAACGTCCTGACTTTC	CASSSWQKTAGANVLTF
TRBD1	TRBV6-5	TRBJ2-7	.	TGTGCCAGCAGTTGGGACAGGGGGTCCTACGAGCAGTACTTC	CASSWDRGSYEQYF
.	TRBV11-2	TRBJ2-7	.	TGTGCCAGCAGCGGAGGGGGGCCGGGGTTAGAGTACGAGCAGTACTTC	CASSGGGPGLEYEQYF
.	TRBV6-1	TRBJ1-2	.	TGTGCCAGCAGTGGTAGACAGTCTGGCTACACCTTC	CASSGRQSGYTF
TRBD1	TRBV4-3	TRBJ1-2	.	TGCGCCAGCAGCCACACAGGGGGGAGAAACTATGGCTACACCTTC	CASSHTGGRNYGYTF
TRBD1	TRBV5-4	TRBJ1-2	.	TGTGCCAGCAGCTTGGATAGGACAGGGGGCTTGGGCTACACCTTC	CASSLDRTGGLGYTF
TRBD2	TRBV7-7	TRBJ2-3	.	TGTGCTAGCAGCGCCCTAGCGGGAGCAGATACGCAGTATTTT	CASSALAGADTQYF
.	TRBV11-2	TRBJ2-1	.	TGTGCCAGCAGCTTAGGCCTCGGGAGGCAGTTCTTC	CASSLGLGRQFF
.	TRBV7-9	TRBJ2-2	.	TGTGCCAGCAGCCAAACCCTACCGGACCCCGGGGAGCTGTTTTTT	CASSQTLPDPGELFF
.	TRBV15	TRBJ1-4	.	TGTGCCACCAGCAGAGTGGGTAGATCGAATGAAAAACTGTTTTTT	CATSRVGRSNEKLFF
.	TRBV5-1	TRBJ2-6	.	TGCGCCAGCAGTCGGGACGGAGACTCTGGGGCCAACGTCCTGACTTTC	CASSRDGDSGANVLTF
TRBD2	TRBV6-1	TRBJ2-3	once	TGTGCCAGCAGTGCGACTAGCAGATCCACAGATACGCAGTATTTT	CASSATSRSTDTQYF
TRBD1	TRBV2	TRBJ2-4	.	TGTGCCAGCAGTGTGGGACAGCGGAACATTCAGTACTTC	CASSVGQRNIQYF
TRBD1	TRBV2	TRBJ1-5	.	TGTGCCAGTACAGGGGACAGCAATCAGCCCCAGCATTTT	CASTGDSNQPQHF
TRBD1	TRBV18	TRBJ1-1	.	TGTGCCAGCTCACCAAAGTCGGGACAGAAGAACACTGAAGCTTTCTTT	CASSPKSGQKNTEAFF
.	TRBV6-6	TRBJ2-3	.	TGTGCCAGCAGTTACTCTGGGCAAGCGGGCACAGATACGCAGTATTTT	CASSYSGQAGTDTQYF
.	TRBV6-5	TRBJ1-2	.	TGTGCCAGCAGTTACCAGGGAGGCTATGGCTACACCTTC	CASSYQGGYGYTF
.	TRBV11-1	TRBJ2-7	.	TGTGCCAGCAGCTTAGGTGAGGGTGGCCCCCTCTACGAGCAGTACTTC	CASSLGEGGPLYEQYF